The 12 T cell receptor beta chains below were found in one sample sequenced in a study of blood T cell repertoires in COVID-19. Produced via immunoSEQ multiplex PCR; TCRdb's table is partial and in-frame only. The sample records about 290,000 clones, approximately 86% being singletons. Sequencing input: peripheral blood. The origin of the receptors is a woman aged 45-65 years with active or convalescent COVID-19.

This chain joins TRBV7-9 and TRBJ2-3; 7 bases map to TRBD2. After removal of 3 bases from V and 4 bases from J, the junction contained 10 bases not matched to a gene. Germline V CDR1 and CDR2: SEHNR, FQNEAQ (reference sequence). CDR3 length: 16 amino acids. CDR3 coding DNA: TGTGCCAGCAGCTTGAGACCCGAGGGGAGGGCAGATACGCAGTATTTT. Its protein is CASSLRPEGRADTQYF.

This clone was seen more than once but under ten times. The CDR3 DNA reads TGTGCCAGCAGCCCGGGACATGGGGTTAATTCACCCCTCCACTTT. Its protein product is CASSPGHGVNSPLHF. The J gene is TRBJ1-6, the V gene TRBV13; tentatively, D is TRBD1 (6 bases). This CDR3 is built from 15 residues. Between the trimmed V and J ends, which lost 5 bases and 6 bases, there was a span of 14 bases. Germline values: CDR1 PRHDT, CDR2 FYEKMQ (reference sequence).

This clone was detected only once. V is TRBV20-1 and J is TRBJ1-1; D is unresolved. The CDR3 sequence is 11 residues long. Between the trimmed V and J ends, which lost 7 bases and 1 base, there was a span of 7 bases. CDR1 and CDR2 (germline): DFQATT, SNEGSKA (reference sequence). Here the CDR3 DNA reads TGCAGTGGCCCAGGGAACACTGAAGCTTTCTTT. Encoded protein: CSGPGNTEAFF.

Notes on this clone: This specimen includes other DNA sequences encoding the same CDR3. CDR3 sequence: CASSLGGSYGYTF. In DNA, the CDR3 is TGCGCCAGCAGCTTGGGAGGGAGCTATGGCTACACCTTC. V and J are TRBV5-1 and TRBJ1-2; D not certain. CDR3 size: 13 residues. V lost 0 bases and J 4 bases, leaving 7 bases between the germline ends. Looked up from germline, CDR1 is SGHRS and CDR2 is YFSETQ.

The chain employs TRBV7-2 and TRBJ2-4, with D perhaps TRBD1 (6 bases). The CDR3 runs 16 residues. Trimming left V 2 bases short and J 3 bases short, with 14 bases between. Per germline, CDR1 SGHTA and CDR2 FQGNSA. The CDR3 DNA reads as TGTGCCAGCAGCTTATTCAGGGGTTTCGGCAAAAACATTCAGTACTTC. Translating gives CASSLFRGFGKNIQYF.

J is TRBJ2-1 and V is TRBV7-9; 8 bases agree with TRBD2. Trimming took 1 base from V and 9 from J; bases not matched to a gene: 20. The CDR3 extends over 19 amino acids. CDR1 SEHNR and CDR2 FQNEAQ come from the germline V gene (reference sequence). The CDR3 coding sequence is TGTGCCAGCAGCTTAGGGTTCGGAACTAGCGGAGTAAAGGGAGCTGAGCAGTTCTTC. This translates into CASSLGFGTSGVKGAEQFF.

This rearrangement joins TRBV2 to TRBJ1-3, with D perhaps matching TRBD1 (5 bases). Germline V gene lookup returns CDR1 SNHLY and CDR2 FYNNEI. The CDR3 runs 15 residues. V dropped 3 bases and J dropped 1 base, with 10 bases sitting between them. The CDR3 is CASSESQGSGNTIYF. As DNA, the CDR3 is TGTGCCAGCAGTGAGTCTCAGGGATCTGGAAACACCATATATTTT. The full variable domain, with the rest looked up from reference TRBV2 and TRBJ1-3, is EPEVTQTPSHQVTQMGQEVILRCVPISNHLYFYWYRQILGQKVEFLVSFYNNEISEKSEIFDDQFSVERPDGSNFTLKIRSTKLEDSAMYFCASSESQGSGNTIYFGEGSWLTVV.

This clone showed up just once. CDR3 nucleotide sequence: TGTGCCAGCAGTTTACCCTTGACAGGGAACACTGAAGCTTTCTTT. It specifies CASSLPLTGNTEAFF. This chain joins TRBV28 and TRBJ1-1, with D perhaps matching TRBD1 (6 bases). The CDR3 spans 15 residues. The V end was cut by 2 bases, the J end by 1 base, with 11 bases between. Germline V gives CDR1 MDHEN, CDR2 SYDVKM.

The table lists this clone with a count of one. V and J are TRBV5-6 and TRBJ2-1; D possibly corresponds to TRBD2 (6 bases). CDR1 is SGHDT, CDR2 YYEEEE, per germline. V was trimmed by 1 base and J by 7 bases, leaving 15 bases between them. The CDR3 spans 15 residues. The CDR3 coding sequence is TGTGCCAGCAGCTTGTTGACTCGGAGGGAGAATGAGCAGTTCTTC. Protein: CASSLLTRRENEQFF.

The chain joins TRBV2 to TRBJ1-1, with no clear D. Trimming pared 6 bases from V and 1 base from J, leaving 12 bases between. Germline V CDR1 and CDR2: SNHLY, FYNNEI. There are 14 residues in the CDR3. DNA of the CDR3: TGTGCCAGCAGGAGGACTAGCGGGAACACTGAAGCTTTCTTT. Its protein is CASRRTSGNTEAFF.

The V and J genes are TRBV6-1 and TRBJ2-2; 9 bases agree with TRBD1. Losses at the gene ends were 4 bases for V and 3 bases for J; bases not matched to a gene: 6. Germline CDR1 MNHNS, CDR2 SASEGT. This CDR3 spans 16 amino acids. The CDR3 DNA follows: TGTGCCAGCAGTGTACAGGGGGCAGGAGACACCGGGGAGCTGTTTTTT. This sequence encodes CASSVQGAGDTGELFF.

The genes are TRBV12-5 and TRBJ1-1; 7 bases agree with TRBD1. Trimming took 5 bases from V and 1 from J; bases not matched to a gene: 10. This CDR3 has 16 residues. The germline V gene has CDR1 LGHNT and CDR2 FRNRAP. In DNA, the CDR3 is TGTGCTAGTGGTCACCGTCGACAGGGAGAGAACACTGAAGCTTTCTTT. The encoded protein is CASGHRRQGENTEAFF.